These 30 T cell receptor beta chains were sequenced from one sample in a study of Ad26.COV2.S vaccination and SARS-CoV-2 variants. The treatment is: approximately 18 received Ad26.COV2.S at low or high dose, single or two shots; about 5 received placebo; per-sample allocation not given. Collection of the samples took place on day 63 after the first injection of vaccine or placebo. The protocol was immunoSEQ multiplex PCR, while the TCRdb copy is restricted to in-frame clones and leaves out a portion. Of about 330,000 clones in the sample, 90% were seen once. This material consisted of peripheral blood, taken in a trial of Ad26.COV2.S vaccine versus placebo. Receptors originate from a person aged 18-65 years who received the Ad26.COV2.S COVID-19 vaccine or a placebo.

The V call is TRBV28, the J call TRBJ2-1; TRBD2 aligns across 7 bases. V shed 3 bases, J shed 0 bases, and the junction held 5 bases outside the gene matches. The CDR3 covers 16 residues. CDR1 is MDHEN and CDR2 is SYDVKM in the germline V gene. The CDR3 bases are TGTGCCAGCAGTTTCCGAGGCGGGAGCTCCTACAATGAGCAGTTCTTC. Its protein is CASSFRGGSSYNEQFF.

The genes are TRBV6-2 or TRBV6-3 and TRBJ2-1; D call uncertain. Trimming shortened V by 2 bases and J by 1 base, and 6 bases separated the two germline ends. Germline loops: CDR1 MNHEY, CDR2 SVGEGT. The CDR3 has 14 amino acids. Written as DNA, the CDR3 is TGTGCCAGCAGTTACGAAACTTCCTACAATGAGCAGTTCTTC. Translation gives CASSYETSYNEQFF.

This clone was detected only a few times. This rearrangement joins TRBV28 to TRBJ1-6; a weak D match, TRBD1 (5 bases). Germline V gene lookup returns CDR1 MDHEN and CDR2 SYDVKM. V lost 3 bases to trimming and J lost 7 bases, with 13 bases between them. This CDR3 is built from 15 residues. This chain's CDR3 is CASSLWDRENSPLHF. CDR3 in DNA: TGTGCCAGCAGTTTGTGGGACCGGGAGAATTCACCCCTCCACTTT.

The CDR3 loop reads CASITVYNEQFF. In DNA form, the CDR3 reads TGTGCCAGCATCACCGTTTACAATGAGCAGTTCTTC. The rearrangement uses TRBV2 and TRBJ2-1; no clear D gene. Germline loops: CDR1 SNHLY, CDR2 FYNNEI. This CDR3 comprises 12 residues. Trimming left V 7 bases short and J 4 bases short, with 8 bases between.

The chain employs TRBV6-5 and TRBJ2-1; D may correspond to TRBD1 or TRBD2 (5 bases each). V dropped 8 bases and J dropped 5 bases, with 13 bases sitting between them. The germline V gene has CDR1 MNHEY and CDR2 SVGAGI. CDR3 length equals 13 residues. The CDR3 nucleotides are TGTGCCAGCGCCCGGGACGAGAACAATGAGCAGTTCTTC. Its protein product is CASARDENNEQFF.

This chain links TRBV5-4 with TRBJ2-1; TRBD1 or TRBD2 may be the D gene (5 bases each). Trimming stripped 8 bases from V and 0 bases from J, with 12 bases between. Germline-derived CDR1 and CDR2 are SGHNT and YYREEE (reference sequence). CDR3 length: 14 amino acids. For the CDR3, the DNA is TGTGCCAGAAGCCGGGACGCCTCCTACAATGAGCAGTTCTTC. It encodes CARSRDASYNEQFF. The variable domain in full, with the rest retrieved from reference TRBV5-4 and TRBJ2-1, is ETGVTQSPTHLIKTRGQQVTLRCSSQSGHNTVSWYQQALGQGPQFIFQYYREEENGRGNFPPRFSGLQFPNYSSELNVNALELDDSALYLCARSRDASYNEQFFGPGTRLTVL.

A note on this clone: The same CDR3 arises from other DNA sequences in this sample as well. The CDR3: CASRPGQGPNYGYTF. The CDR3 DNA reads TGTGCCAGCAGGCCGGGACAGGGACCTAACTATGGCTACACCTTC. V usage is TRBV6-5 and J usage is TRBJ1-2; 9 bases agree with TRBD1. Per germline, CDR1 MNHEY and CDR2 SVGAGI. CDR3 length: 15 residues. V trimming: 6 bases; J trimming: 0 bases; junction bases outside the gene matches: 5.

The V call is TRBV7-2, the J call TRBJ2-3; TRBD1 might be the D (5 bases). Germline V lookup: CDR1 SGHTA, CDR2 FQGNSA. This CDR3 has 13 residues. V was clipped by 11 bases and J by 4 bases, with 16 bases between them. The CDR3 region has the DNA TGTGCCTCAGGGCTGGATATCTCAGATACGCAGTATTTT. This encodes CASGLDISDTQYF.

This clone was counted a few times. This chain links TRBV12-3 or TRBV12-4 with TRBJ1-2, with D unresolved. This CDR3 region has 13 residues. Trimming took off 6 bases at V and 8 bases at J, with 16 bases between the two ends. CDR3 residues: CASSPRLDGGYTF. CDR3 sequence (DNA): TGTGCCAGCAGCCCCCGGCTTGATGGCGGCTACACCTTC.

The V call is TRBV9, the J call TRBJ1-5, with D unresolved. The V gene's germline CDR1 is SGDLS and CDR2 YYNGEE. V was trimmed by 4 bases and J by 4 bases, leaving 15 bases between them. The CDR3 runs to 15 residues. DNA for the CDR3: TGTGCCAGCAGCCCCTTTGATTCTCCTAATCAGCCCCAGCATTTT. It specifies CASSPFDSPNQPQHF. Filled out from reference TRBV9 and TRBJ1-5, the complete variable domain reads DSGVTQTPKHLITATGQRVTLRCSPRSGDLSVYWYQQSLDQGLQFLIQYYNGEERAKGNILERFSAQQFPDLHSELNLSSLELGDSALYFCASSPFDSPNQPQHFGDGTRLSIL.

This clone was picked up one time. The CDR3 region has the DNA TGTGCCAGCAGCCGCGGGACAGGCCATGAGCAGTTCTTC. Protein sequence: CASSRGTGHEQFF. This chain uses TRBV28 with TRBJ2-1; 8 bases agree with TRBD1. CDR1 is MDHEN and CDR2 is SYDVKM in the germline V gene. V lost 6 bases to trimming and J lost 8 bases; unmatched junction nucleotides: 6. This CDR3 is built from 13 residues.

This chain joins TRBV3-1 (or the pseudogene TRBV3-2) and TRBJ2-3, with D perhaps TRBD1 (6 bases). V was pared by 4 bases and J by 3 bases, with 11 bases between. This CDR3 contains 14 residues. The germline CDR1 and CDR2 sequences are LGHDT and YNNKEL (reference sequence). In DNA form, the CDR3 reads TGTGCCAGCAGCCCTCGGACAGCTACAGATACGCAGTATTTT. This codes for CASSPRTATDTQYF.

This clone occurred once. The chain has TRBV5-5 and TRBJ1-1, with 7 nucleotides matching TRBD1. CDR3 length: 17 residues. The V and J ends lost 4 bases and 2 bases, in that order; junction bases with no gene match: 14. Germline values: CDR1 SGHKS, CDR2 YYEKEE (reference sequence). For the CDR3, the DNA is TGTGCCAGCAGCCGAGCCCCGCCTACAGGGGATAACACTGAAGCTTTCTTT. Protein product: CASSRAPPTGDNTEAFF.

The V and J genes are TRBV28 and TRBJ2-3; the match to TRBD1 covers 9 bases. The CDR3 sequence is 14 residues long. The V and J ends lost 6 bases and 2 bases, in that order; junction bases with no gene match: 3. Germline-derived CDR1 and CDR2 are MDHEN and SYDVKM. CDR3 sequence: CASRTGGVTDTQYF. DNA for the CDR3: TGTGCCAGCAGGACAGGGGGAGTCACAGATACGCAGTATTTT.

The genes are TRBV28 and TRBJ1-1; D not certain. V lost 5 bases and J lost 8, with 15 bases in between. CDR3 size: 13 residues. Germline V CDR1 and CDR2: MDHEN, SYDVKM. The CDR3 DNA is TGTGCCAGCAGTACCACGTCTCTTATCGAAGCTTTCTTT. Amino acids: CASSTTSLIEAFF.

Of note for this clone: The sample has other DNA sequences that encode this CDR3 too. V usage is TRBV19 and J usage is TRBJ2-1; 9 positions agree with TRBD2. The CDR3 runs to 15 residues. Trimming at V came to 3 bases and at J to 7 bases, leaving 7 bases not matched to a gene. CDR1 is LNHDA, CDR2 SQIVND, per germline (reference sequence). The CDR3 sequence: CASSIGTSGRNEQFF. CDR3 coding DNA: TGTGCCAGTAGTATCGGAACGAGCGGGAGGAATGAGCAGTTCTTC.

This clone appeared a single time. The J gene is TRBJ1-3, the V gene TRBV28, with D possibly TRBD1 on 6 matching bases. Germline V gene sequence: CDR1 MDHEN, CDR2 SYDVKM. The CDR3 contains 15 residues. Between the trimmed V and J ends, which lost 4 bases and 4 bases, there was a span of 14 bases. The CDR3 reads CASSYVGGRGNTIYF. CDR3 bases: TGTGCCAGCAGTTACGTGGGGGGGCGAGGAAACACCATATATTTT.

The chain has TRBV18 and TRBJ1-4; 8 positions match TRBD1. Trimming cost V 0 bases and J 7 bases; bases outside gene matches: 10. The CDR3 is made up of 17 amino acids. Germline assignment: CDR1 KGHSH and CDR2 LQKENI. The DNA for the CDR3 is TGTGCCAGCTCACCACCGTGGACAGGGCAGTTGGGTGAAAAACTGTTTTTT. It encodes CASSPPWTGQLGEKLFF.

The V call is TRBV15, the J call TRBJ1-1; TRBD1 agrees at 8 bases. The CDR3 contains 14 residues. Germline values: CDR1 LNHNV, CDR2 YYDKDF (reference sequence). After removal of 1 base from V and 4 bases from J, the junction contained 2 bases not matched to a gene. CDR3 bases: TGTGCCACCAGCAGAGTGACAGGGGTCACTGAAGCTTTCTTT. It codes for CATSRVTGVTEAFF.

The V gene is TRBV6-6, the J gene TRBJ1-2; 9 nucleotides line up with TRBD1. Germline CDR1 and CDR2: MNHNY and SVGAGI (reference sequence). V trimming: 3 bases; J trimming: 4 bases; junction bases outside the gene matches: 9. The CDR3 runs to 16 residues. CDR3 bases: TGTGCCAGCAGTTATCCGGCCACAGGGGGCTCCTATGGCTACACCTTC. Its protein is CASSYPATGGSYGYTF.

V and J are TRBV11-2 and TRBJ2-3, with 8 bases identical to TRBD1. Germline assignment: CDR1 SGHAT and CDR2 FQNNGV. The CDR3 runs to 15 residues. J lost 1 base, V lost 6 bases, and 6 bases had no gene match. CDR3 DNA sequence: TGTGCCAGCAGTGATACAGGGGGAGGCACAGATACGCAGTATTTT. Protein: CASSDTGGGTDTQYF.

CDR3 sequence (DNA): TGTGCCAGCAGCTCTGGGACAGAAGCTTTCTTT. Its protein is CASSSGTEAFF. The V gene is TRBV7-9, the J gene TRBJ1-1; D is possibly TRBD1 (6 bases). The CDR3 runs 11 residues. The germline gives CDR1 SEHNR, CDR2 FQNEAQ (reference sequence). With 4 bases removed from V and 8 bases from J, the gap between germline ends came to 8 bases. Complete variable domain (other parts from reference TRBV7-9 and TRBJ1-1): DTGVSQNPRHKITKRGQNVTFRCDPISEHNRLYWYRQTLGQGPEFLTYFQNEAQLEKSRLLSDRFSAERPKGSFSTLEIQRTEQGDSAMYLCASSSGTEAFFGQGTRLTVV.

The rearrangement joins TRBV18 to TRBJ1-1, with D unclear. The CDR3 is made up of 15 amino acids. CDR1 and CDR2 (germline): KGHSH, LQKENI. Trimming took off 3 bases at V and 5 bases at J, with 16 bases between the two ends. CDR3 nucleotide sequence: TGTGCCAGCTCACCGAATCGACAAGGGAGGACTGAAGCTTTCTTT. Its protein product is CASSPNRQGRTEAFF.

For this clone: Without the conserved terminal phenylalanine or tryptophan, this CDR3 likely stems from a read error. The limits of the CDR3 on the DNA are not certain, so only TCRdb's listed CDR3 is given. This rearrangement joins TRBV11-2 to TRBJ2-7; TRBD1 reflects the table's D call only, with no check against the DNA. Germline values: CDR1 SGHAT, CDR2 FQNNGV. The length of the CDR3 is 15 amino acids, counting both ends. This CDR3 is CASSPRPGQGPSIHL.

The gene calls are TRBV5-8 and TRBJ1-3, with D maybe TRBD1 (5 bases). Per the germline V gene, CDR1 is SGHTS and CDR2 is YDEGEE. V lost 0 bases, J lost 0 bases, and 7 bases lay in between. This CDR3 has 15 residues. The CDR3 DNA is TGTGCCAGCAGCTTGGTCCAGGGCTCTGGAAACACCATATATTTT. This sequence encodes CASSLVQGSGNTIYF.

The CDR3 region is CASSQTTHNEQFF. CDR3 DNA: TGTGCCAGCAGCCAAACGACCCACAATGAGCAGTTCTTC. V and J are TRBV7-9 and TRBJ2-1; D ambiguous. The CDR3 is made up of 13 amino acids. Trimming left V 5 bases short and J 5 bases short, with 10 bases between. CDR1 is SEHNR, CDR2 FQNEAQ, per germline (reference sequence). Looking up the rest from reference TRBV7-9 and TRBJ2-1 gives the full variable domain: DTGVSQNPRHKITKRGQNVTFRCDPISEHNRLYWYRQTLGQGPEFLTYFQNEAQLEKSRLLSDRFSAERPKGSFSTLEIQRTEQGDSAMYLCASSQTTHNEQFFGPGTRLTVL.

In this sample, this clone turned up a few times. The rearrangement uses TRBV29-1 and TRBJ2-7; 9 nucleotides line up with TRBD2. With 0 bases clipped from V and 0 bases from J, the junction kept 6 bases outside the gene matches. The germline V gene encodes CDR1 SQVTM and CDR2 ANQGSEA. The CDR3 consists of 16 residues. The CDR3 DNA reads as TGCAGCGTTGAAGATCCTAGGACTAGCGACTCCTACGAGCAGTACTTC. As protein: CSVEDPRTSDSYEQYF.

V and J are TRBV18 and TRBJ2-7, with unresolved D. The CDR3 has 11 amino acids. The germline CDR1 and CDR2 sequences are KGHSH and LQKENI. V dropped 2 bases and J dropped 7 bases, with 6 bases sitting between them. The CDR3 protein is CASSPGREQYV. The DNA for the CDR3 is TGTGCCAGCTCACCAGGGCGGGAGCAGTACGTC.

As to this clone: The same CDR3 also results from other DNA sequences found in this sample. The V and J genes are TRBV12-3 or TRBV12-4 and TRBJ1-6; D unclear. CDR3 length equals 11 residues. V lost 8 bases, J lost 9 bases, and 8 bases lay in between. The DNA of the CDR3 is TGTGCCAGCTCCACGGGTTCACCCCTCCACTTT. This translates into CASSTGSPLHF.

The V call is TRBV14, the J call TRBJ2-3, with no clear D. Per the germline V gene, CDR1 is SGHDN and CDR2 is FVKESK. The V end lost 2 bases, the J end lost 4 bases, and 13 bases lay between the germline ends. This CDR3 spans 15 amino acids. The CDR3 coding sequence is TGTGCCAGCAGCCAACAATCCCTGGCCTCAGATACGCAGTATTTT. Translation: CASSQQSLASDTQYF.